This T cell receptor (beta chain) was recorded in a study of Tregs in tolerant kidney transplant recipients. The study's findings and limits: Validation in larger populations is needed because few patients were studied.

To note about this clone: As yet, its antigen is unknown.

The germline CDR1 and CDR2 sequences are SNHLY and FYNNEI. The CDR3 totals 14 residues. The trim removed 6 bases at V and 4 bases at J, leaving 3 bases unmatched. Libraries were prepared by immunoSEQ multiplex PCR; TCRdb keeps only in-frame clonotypes and omits some of them. The table includes about 110,000 clones, 85% to 90% detected once. This TCR derives from a human donor who received a combined kidney and bone marrow transplant. The sample here was CD4+ T cells from blood, taken before the transplant. The gene calls are TRBV2 and TRBJ2-3; 11 bases line up with TRBD1. The CDR3 loop reads CASRDRGRSDTQYF. The CDR3 DNA reads TGTGCCAGCAGGGACAGGGGGCGCTCAGATACGCAGTATTTT.